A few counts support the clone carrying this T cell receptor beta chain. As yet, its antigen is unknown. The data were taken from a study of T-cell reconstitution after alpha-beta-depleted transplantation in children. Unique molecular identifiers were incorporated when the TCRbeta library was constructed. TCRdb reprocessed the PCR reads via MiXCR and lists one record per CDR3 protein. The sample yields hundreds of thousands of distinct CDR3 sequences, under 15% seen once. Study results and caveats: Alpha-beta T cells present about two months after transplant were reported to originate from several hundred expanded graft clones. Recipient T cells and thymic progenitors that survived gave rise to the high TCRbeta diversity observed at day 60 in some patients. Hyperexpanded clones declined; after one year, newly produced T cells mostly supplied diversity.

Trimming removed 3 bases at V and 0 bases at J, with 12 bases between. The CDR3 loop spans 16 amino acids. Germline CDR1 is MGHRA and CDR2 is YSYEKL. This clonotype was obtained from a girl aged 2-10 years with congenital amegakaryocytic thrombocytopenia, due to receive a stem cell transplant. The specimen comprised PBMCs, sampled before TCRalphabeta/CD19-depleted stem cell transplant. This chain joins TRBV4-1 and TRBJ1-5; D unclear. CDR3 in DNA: TGCGCCAGCAGCCAGGGCCGAACTTTTAGCAATCAGCCCCAGCATTTT. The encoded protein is CASSQGRTFSNQPQHF.